These T cell receptor beta chains were read from a single sample in a study of shared clonotypes between healthy human individuals. The data were produced by immunoSEQ multiplex PCR, yet TCRdb's version contains in-frame clones alone and is incomplete. This table has about 2.1 million clones, about 92% appearing once. Sample: naive CD8+ T cells from PBMCs. Receptors were obtained from a man between 18 and 35 years old in good health. Some clones in this sample may be carry-over from other donors' samples. Both conserved end residues are part of each CDR3. A D gene is named only where the DNA matches it firmly. Only some rows state a clone size, as once, few, many or a class for expanded clones.

D gene	V gene	clone size	CDR3 length	J gene	CDR3 DNA	CDR3 protein
-	TRBV5-4	-	13	TRBJ1-2	TGTGCCAGCAGCTTGGGGACGGTTACGGGCTACACCTTC	CASSLGTVTGYTF
TRBD1	TRBV15	-	15	TRBJ2-1	TGTGCCACCAGCAGGGGGCAGGGGGCGCAAAGTGAGCAGTTCTTC	CATSRGQGAQSEQFF
-	TRBV27	-	15	TRBJ2-7	TGTGCCAGCAGTCCCTCCTATGGTGATAACTACGAGCAGTACTTC	CASSPSYGDNYEQYF
-	TRBV5-4	-	15	TRBJ1-2	TGTGCCAGCAGCGACTACTCGGGAGGAAGCTATGGCTACACCTTC	CASSDYSGGSYGYTF
-	TRBV19	-	13	TRBJ2-3	TGTGCCAGTAGTATTTGGTTGCGGGATACGCAGTATTTT	CASSIWLRDTQYF
-	TRBV9	-	15	TRBJ2-1	TGTGCCAGCAGCGTATACGGGACGATGAACAATGAGCAGTTCTTC	CASSVYGTMNNEQFF
TRBD1	TRBV6-5	-	14	TRBJ1-2	TGTGCCAGCAGTTACTCCACAGGGGGCTATGGCTACACCTTC	CASSYSTGGYGYTF
TRBD1	TRBV5-1	-	16	TRBJ1-4	TGCGCCAGCAGCCCGGGACAGCCCGCAACTAATGAAAAACTGTTTTTT	CASSPGQPATNEKLFF
-	TRBV4-3	-	15	TRBJ2-2	TGCGCCAGCAGCCAAGATTACAGGGAGGGATGGGAGCTGTTTTTT	CASSQDYREGWELFF
-	TRBV19	-	15	TRBJ1-5	TGTGCCAGTAGTATCGGGCTGAATAGCAATCAGCCCCAGCATTTT	CASSIGLNSNQPQHF
-	TRBV28	-	20	TRBJ1-4	TGTGCCAGCAGTCGTGACACAGGAGGTCAATACCAGCACGAAAATGAAAAACTGTTTTTT	CASSRDTGGQYQHENEKLFF
-	TRBV21-1	-	15	TRBJ2-7	TGTGCCAGCAGCAAGGTTAGGACAGGGCCTTACGAGCAGTACTTC	CASSKVRTGPYEQYF
-	TRBV4-2	-	15	TRBJ2-2	TGTGCCAGCAGCCAAGGGGATAGCGGAACCGGGGAGCTGTTTTTT	CASSQGDSGTGELFF
-	TRBV10-3	-	11	TRBJ2-7	TGTGCCATCAGCCTGAACTACGAGCAGTACTTC	CAISLNYEQYF
TRBD2	TRBV9	-	18	TRBJ2-2	TGTGCCAGCAGCGTAGGCTTTTTGGCGGGAGTATCCACCGGGGAGCTGTTTTTT	CASSVGFLAGVSTGELFF
TRBD2	TRBV27	-	16	TRBJ2-7	TGTGCCAGCAGTGCGGTCGGGACTAGCGGGACTGGCGAGCAGTACTTC	CASSAVGTSGTGEQYF
-	TRBV13	-	16	TRBJ1-3	TGTGCCAGCAGCACACCCCATGGAGGCAGTGGAAACACCATATATTTT	CASSTPHGGSGNTIYF
-	TRBV30	-	17	TRBJ2-5	TGTGCCTGGAGTGTACTTGGCGGGGTGGGTTACCAAGAGACCCAGTACTTC	CAWSVLGGVGYQETQYF
-	TRBV7-7	-	14	TRBJ2-7	TGTGCCAGCAGCACGAGACCGGATTCCTACGAGCAGTACTTC	CASSTRPDSYEQYF
-	TRBV27	-	16	TRBJ2-7	TGTGCCAGCAGCGGTATCAACGGCTGGGGGCGGGACGAGCAGTACTTC	CASSGINGWGRDEQYF
-	TRBV2	-	11	TRBJ2-7	TGTGCCAGCAGCCGGACACACGAGCAGTACTTC	CASSRTHEQYF
-	TRBV10-3	-	16	TRBJ1-1	TGTGCCATCAGTGAGTCGACTGGGGGGGTGGACACTGAAGCTTTCTTT	CAISESTGGVDTEAFF
-	TRBV11-2	-	16	TRBJ1-3	TGTGCCAGCAGCTTGTACAGGGAGGATTCTGGAAACACCATATATTTT	CASSLYREDSGNTIYF
-	TRBV9	-	12	TRBJ1-1	TGTGCCAGCAGCGCAAACCAGGGGGAAGCTTTCTTT	CASSANQGEAFF
-	TRBV29-1	-	12	TRBJ1-2	TGCAGCGTTGAAGCTGGAAGATGGGGCTACACCTTC	CSVEAGRWGYTF
TRBD2	TRBV27	once	15	TRBJ2-3	TGTGCCAGCAGTTTCGAGCGGGAGTCCGCAGATACGCAGTATTTT	CASSFERESADTQYF
TRBD1	TRBV9	once	15	TRBJ2-7	TGTGCCAGCAGCGAGCGACAGGGGTGGTCCGACGAGCAGTACTTC	CASSERQGWSDEQYF
-	TRBV29-1	-	16	TRBJ2-6	TGCAGCGTTGAATGGGCCGCACGCTCTGGGGCCAACGTCCTGACTTTC	CSVEWAARSGANVLTF
TRBD1	TRBV5-1	-	14	TRBJ2-7	TGCGCCAGCAGTGCTGGACAGGGGGCATACGAGCAGTACTTC	CASSAGQGAYEQYF
-	TRBV11-2	-	15	TRBJ2-7	TGTGCCAGCAGCTTAGGGGGAGGCAACCCCTACGAGCAGTACTTC	CASSLGGGNPYEQYF
-	TRBV7-6	-	14	TRBJ1-1	TGTGCCAGCAGCTTAGCGGAGGGGAGCACTGAAGCTTTCTTT	CASSLAEGSTEAFF
TRBD1	TRBV5-1	-	15	TRBJ1-1	TGCGCCAGCAGCTATTACAGGGGGGCCGACACTGAAGCTTTCTTT	CASSYYRGADTEAFF
-	TRBV28	-	16	TRBJ2-5	TGTGCCAGCAGTTTGATAGAAACAGGGCAGCAAGAGACCCAGTACTTC	CASSLIETGQQETQYF
-	TRBV15	-	14	TRBJ1-5	TGTGCCACCAGCCTAGATAAGGGTTATCAGCCCCAGCATTTT	CATSLDKGYQPQHF
TRBD2	TRBV7-9	-	15	TRBJ2-1	TGTGCCAGCACCGTAACTGGACTAGCGGGAAATGAGCAGTTCTTC	CASTVTGLAGNEQFF
-	TRBV5-8	-	15	TRBJ2-1	TGTGCCAGCAGCTTGGTGGCCGGGATTTACAATGAGCAGTTCTTC	CASSLVAGIYNEQFF
-	TRBV27	-	13	TRBJ1-4	TGTGCCACCCCCGAAGCAACTAATGAAAAACTGTTTTTT	CATPEATNEKLFF
-	TRBV19	-	16	TRBJ1-1	TGTGCCAGTAGTATAGGAAGTCGGGGCGTAGGGACTGAAGCTTTCTTT	CASSIGSRGVGTEAFF
TRBD2	TRBV7-9	-	14	TRBJ2-1	TGTGCCACCGGGGGGACGATCTCCTACAATGAGCAGTTCTTC	CATGGTISYNEQFF
TRBD1	TRBV5-1	once	16	TRBJ2-7	TGCGCCAGCAGAAGCCCAACAGCAGGGGGAAACTACGAGCAGTACTTC	CASRSPTAGGNYEQYF
-	TRBV7-9	few	14	TRBJ1-1	TGTGCCAGCAGCTTAAGGGGTAGCGACACTGAAGCTTTCTTT	CASSLRGSDTEAFF
-	TRBV27	-	14	TRBJ1-2	TGTGCCAGCAGTTTTCAGCTGGAGGGCTATGGCTACACCTTC	CASSFQLEGYGYTF
-	TRBV2	-	12	TRBJ1-2	TGTGCCAGCGCGACGCCGAACTATGGCTACACCTTC	CASATPNYGYTF
-	TRBV30	-	13	TRBJ2-7	TGTGCCTGGAGTGTTGCCGGAGGGCGGGAGCAGTACTTC	CAWSVAGGREQYF
-	TRBV7-9	-	14	TRBJ2-3	TGTGCCAGCAGCTTGCCTTTCTGGACAGATACGCAGTATTTT	CASSLPFWTDTQYF
-	TRBV13	-	13	TRBJ1-2	TGTGCCAGCAGCCCCAGGGCCGGCTATGGCTACACCTTC	CASSPRAGYGYTF
-	TRBV2	-	17	TRBJ1-4	TGTGCCAGCAGTCCAATGAATTTACGGGCCGAGGGAGAAAAACTGTTTTTT	CASSPMNLRAEGEKLFF
-	TRBV14	once	16	TRBJ2-1	TGTGCCAGCAGCCAAGAGGACACTAATCTTTACAATGAGCAGTTCTTC	CASSQEDTNLYNEQFF
-	TRBV27	-	15	TRBJ1-1	TGTGCCAGCAGTTTCTGGGGGCCGACCGATACTGAAGCTTTCTTT	CASSFWGPTDTEAFF
TRBD2	TRBV19	-	15	TRBJ2-1	TGTGCCAGCCGGGACTACCAACAATACGACAATGAGCAGTTCTTC	CASRDYQQYDNEQFF
-	TRBV28	-	13	TRBJ2-7	TGTGCCAGCATCGCAACAGGGCTCTACGAGCAGTACTTC	CASIATGLYEQYF